This T cell receptor beta chain stems from a study of cytomegalovirus exposure and HLA in healthy donors. V dropped 0 bases and J dropped 5 bases, with 15 bases sitting between them. This CDR3 contains 16 residues. Germline CDR1 and CDR2: LGHNA and YSLEER. The PCR employed 60 Vbeta primers together with 13 Jbeta primers. TCRdb keeps only in-frame clones here, not all; method: immunoSEQ multiplex PCR. This sample's table has under 200,000 clones. Sequenced: PBMCs. V and J are TRBV4-3 and TRBJ2-3; D gene uncertain. The source of this sequence is a young man in good health and CMV-seronegative. The CDR3: CASSQDPYRWVDTQYF. DNA for the CDR3: TGCGCCAGCAGCCAAGATCCTTACAGATGGGTAGATACGCAGTATTTT.